The 20 T cell receptor beta chains reported below all come from one sample, sequenced in a study of T cell repertoires in cytomegalovirus infection. Each CDR3 protein gets one entry after TCRdb re-called the reads with MiXCR. In the table there are hundreds of thousands of distinct CDR3 sequences, around a third of which are singletons. Their recognized antigens are unknown. The sequencing here drew on cultured PBMCs, taken from culture after CMV antigen stimulation. The receptors stem from a human donor in good health (CMV status not recorded). Some clones in this sample may be carry-over from other donors' samples.

This clonotype came up a few times. This chain uses TRBV12-3 or TRBV12-4 with TRBJ2-1; D is possibly TRBD1 (5 bases). The CDR3 contains 13 residues. V lost 5 bases, J lost 7 bases, and 12 bases lay in between. The CDR3 spells CASSLTPGNEQFF. The CDR3 coding sequence is TGTGCCAGCAGTCTCACCCCAGGGAATGAGCAGTTCTTC.

The chain employs TRBV5-4 and TRBJ1-4; a possible D gene is TRBD1 (5 bases). The CDR3 has 15 amino acids. From germline, CDR1 is SGHNT and CDR2 YYREEE (reference sequence). The V end lost 3 bases, the J end lost 8 bases, and 17 bases lay between the germline ends. DNA for the CDR3: TGTGCCAGCAGCTCGGGGGGGTTGAGCGGAGAAAAACTGTTTTTT. It translates to CASSSGGLSGEKLFF. Drawing the rest from reference TRBV5-4 and TRBJ1-4, the complete variable domain is ETGVTQSPTHLIKTRGQQVTLRCSSQSGHNTVSWYQQALGQGPQFIFQYYREEENGRGNFPPRFSGLQFPNYSSELNVNALELDDSALYLCASSSGGLSGEKLFFGSGTQLSVL.

This clonotype was seen ten or more times. The chain uses TRBV7-6 and TRBJ2-6; 10 bases are a match to TRBD2. The V and J ends lost 5 bases and 0 bases, in that order; junction bases with no gene match: 10. Per germline, CDR1 SGHVS and CDR2 FNYEAQ. This CDR3 has 19 residues. CDR3 sequence (DNA): TGTGCCAGCAGCCCATTGGGGACTAGCGCTTACTCTGGGGCCAACGTCCTGACTTTC. Translated: CASSPLGTSAYSGANVLTF.

This clonotype was seen repeatedly, ten times or more. The chain uses TRBV7-2 and TRBJ2-5, with TRBD2 matching 9 bases. This CDR3 contains 15 residues. Germline V gene lookup returns CDR1 SGHTA and CDR2 FQGNSA. Trimming removed 1 base from V and 2 bases from J; junction bases left unmatched: 2. The CDR3 DNA sequence: TGTGCCAGCAGCTTAGTGCGGGGGGGGCAAGAGACCCAGTACTTC. This gives the protein CASSLVRGGQETQYF.

This clonotype was detected a few times. The chain couples TRBV2 to TRBJ2-2; TRBD2 matches at 7 bases. The length of the CDR3 is 15 residues. V was clipped by 5 bases and J by 4 bases; unmatched bases: 7. CDR1 is SNHLY, CDR2 FYNNEI, per germline. The CDR3 DNA follows: TGTGCCAGCAGTCCCCGGGTAGCGGGCACCGGGGAGCTGTTTTTT. This codes for CASSPRVAGTGELFF.

This clonotype was observed a few times. V usage is TRBV6-1 and J usage is TRBJ2-7; D is possibly TRBD1 or TRBD2 (7 bases each). The CDR3 spans 15 residues. Germline-derived CDR1 and CDR2 are MNHNS and SASEGT. V dropped 7 bases and J dropped 4 bases, with 20 bases sitting between them. The chain's CDR3 is CASTQGGGGGYEQYF. Here the CDR3 DNA reads TGTGCCAGCACTCAAGGGGGAGGGGGCGGGTACGAGCAGTACTTC.

The J gene is TRBJ1-4, the V gene TRBV20-1; no definite D call. The V gene's germline CDR1 is DFQATT and CDR2 SNEGSKA (reference sequence). The CDR3 length is 14 residues. The germline V and J ends were trimmed by 1 base and 3 bases, with 9 bases remaining between them. The CDR3 protein is CSARGAGANEKLFF. The CDR3 DNA reads as TGCAGTGCTAGAGGGGCGGGAGCTAATGAAAAACTGTTTTTT.

The chain links TRBV5-5 to TRBJ2-7; the match to TRBD1 covers 8 bases. The J segment lost 4 bases and the V segment lost 0 bases, leaving 6 bases of the junction unmatched. The length of the CDR3 is 15 residues. CDR1 is SGHKS and CDR2 is YYEKEE in the germline V gene (reference sequence). The CDR3 loop is CASSLGGQALYEQYF. CDR3 nucleotides: TGTGCCAGCAGCTTGGGGGGACAGGCTTTGTACGAGCAGTACTTC.

This clonotype was picked up a small number of times. The chain joins TRBV6-1 to TRBJ2-5; TRBD1 matches at 8 bases. CDR1 and CDR2 from the germline V gene are MNHNS and SASEGT. The CDR3 contains 13 residues. V shed 4 bases, J shed 5 bases, and the junction held 3 bases outside the gene matches. The CDR3 DNA reads TGTGCCAGCAGTGCCGACAGGGGTGAGACCCAGTACTTC. It yields the protein CASSADRGETQYF.

This chain connects TRBV6-1 to TRBJ1-1; 7 bases fit TRBD1. The V gene's germline CDR1 is MNHNS and CDR2 SASEGT. After removal of 6 bases from V and 3 bases from J, the junction contained 10 bases not matched to a gene. This CDR3 region has 15 residues. The CDR3 DNA reads as TGTGCCAGCAGAAGGGACAGCGGCTCAGACACTGAAGCTTTCTTT. It translates to CASRRDSGSDTEAFF.

The V call is TRBV6-1, the J call TRBJ2-5, with a tentative D call TRBD2 (6 bases). From germline, CDR1 is MNHNS and CDR2 SASEGT. Trimming stripped 8 bases from V and 5 bases from J, with 15 bases between. The CDR3 contains 13 residues. The CDR3 DNA is TGTGCCAGCGGAGGAGGGGACCGGGAGACCCAGTACTTC. Translating it yields CASGGGDRETQYF.

The J gene is TRBJ1-4, the V gene TRBV7-9; D is undetermined. This CDR3 spans 15 amino acids. Looked up from germline, CDR1 is SEHNR and CDR2 is FQNEAQ (reference sequence). Between the trimmed V and J ends, which lost 4 bases and 4 bases, there was a span of 13 bases. CDR3 sequence reads: CASSSDRVLNEKLFF. The DNA of the CDR3 is TGTGCCAGCAGCTCAGACCGGGTCCTTAATGAAAAACTGTTTTTT. The complete variable domain, with remaining parts taken from reference TRBV7-9 and TRBJ1-4, reads DTGVSQNPRHKITKRGQNVTFRCDPISEHNRLYWYRQTLGQGPEFLTYFQNEAQLEKSRLLSDRFSAERPKGSFSTLEIQRTEQGDSAMYLCASSSDRVLNEKLFFGSGTQLSVL.

This rearrangement joins TRBV6-2 or TRBV6-3 to TRBJ2-3; D not resolved. V dropped 2 bases and J dropped 4 bases, with 13 bases sitting between them. In germline, CDR1 is MNHEY, CDR2 SVGEGT. The CDR3 spans 15 residues. The CDR3 sequence: CASSYNYPGADTQYF. The CDR3 DNA reads TGTGCCAGCAGTTACAACTACCCAGGCGCAGATACGCAGTATTTT.

The chain carries TRBV27 and TRBJ2-3; tentative D call: TRBD2 (6 bases). Trimming stripped 5 bases from V and 5 bases from J, with 17 bases between. The CDR3 is made up of 15 amino acids. Germline V gives CDR1 MNHEY, CDR2 SMNVEV (reference sequence). The CDR3 region is CASSPQGGIGDTQYF. CDR3 sequence (DNA): TGTGCCAGCAGTCCCCAGGGAGGTATTGGAGATACGCAGTATTTT.

The table lists this clonotype with a few counts. The chain has TRBV5-4 and TRBJ2-7; TRBD2 matches at 8 bases. CDR1 and CDR2 from the germline V gene are SGHNT and YYREEE (reference sequence). Trimming took 0 bases from V and 7 from J; bases not matched to a gene: 12. The CDR3 spans 16 residues. The CDR3 spells CASSLAESGGPQEQYF. The CDR3 DNA reads TGTGCCAGCAGCTTGGCCGAGAGCGGGGGACCTCAGGAGCAGTACTTC.

The genes are TRBV19 and TRBJ1-3; TRBD1 aligns across 8 bases. This CDR3 contains 16 residues. Trimming cost V 7 bases and J 0 bases; bases outside gene matches: 8. The germline V gene encodes CDR1 LNHDA and CDR2 SQIVND (reference sequence). The CDR3 region is CASTQGAGSSGNTIYF. The CDR3 DNA reads TGTGCCAGTACCCAGGGGGCCGGGAGCTCTGGAAACACCATATATTTT.

The chain combines TRBV12-3 or TRBV12-4 with TRBJ2-4; weak D call: TRBD1 (5 bases). Trimming shortened V by 6 bases and J by 6 bases, and 12 bases separated the two germline ends. CDR3 size: 13 residues. CDR3 region: CASREQGRNIQYF. The CDR3 DNA is TGTGCCAGCAGGGAGCAGGGTAGAAACATTCAGTACTTC.

CDR3 DNA: TGTGCCAGCAGGAGCCCGGGCTTCCTTTCCTACGAGCAGTACTTC. Translated, it gives CASRSPGFLSYEQYF. This chain links TRBV6-5 with TRBJ2-7; no reliable D call. V gave up 6 bases and J gave up 1 base, with 16 bases separating them. Per the germline V gene, CDR1 is MNHEY and CDR2 is SVGAGI. CDR3 length: 15 residues.

This clonotype has only one observation. This chain joins TRBV11-3 and TRBJ2-1; 9 positions match TRBD2. The V gene end was trimmed by 1 base and the J gene end by 5 bases; junction bases not matched to a gene: 9. The CDR3 spans 17 residues. Germline V CDR1 and CDR2: SGHNT, YENEEA. CDR3 coding DNA: TGTGCCAGCAGCTTAGGAGGACTAGCGATATCCCACAATGAGCAGTTCTTC. Translated: CASSLGGLAISHNEQFF. Filled out from reference TRBV11-3 and TRBJ2-1, the complete variable domain reads EAGVVQSPRYKIIEKKQPVAFWCNPISGHNTLYWYLQNLGQGPELLIRYENEEAVDDSQLPKDRFSAERLKGVDSTLKIQPAELGDSAVYLCASSLGGLAISHNEQFFGPGTRLTVL.

This chain uses TRBV6-1 with TRBJ2-3; D may correspond to TRBD1 or TRBD2 (5 bases each). This CDR3 spans 14 amino acids. Trimming shortened V by 7 bases and J by 1 base, and 12 bases separated the two germline ends. CDR1 is MNHNS and CDR2 is SASEGT in the germline V gene. CDR3 bases: TGTGCCAGCACCCCCATGGGGGGCACAGATACGCAGTATTTT. This sequence encodes CASTPMGGTDTQYF.